What follows is one TCR beta chain and its context. The data originate from a study of Tregs in tolerant kidney transplant recipients. The assay was immunoSEQ multiplex PCR, and TCRdb's table has in-frame clones only and misses some. The sample lists 60,000 or so clones, approximately 85% seen once, with under 2.5% in the top ten. Losses at the gene ends were 0 bases for V and 4 bases for J; bases not matched to a gene: 1. There are 15 residues in the CDR3. Looked up from germline, CDR1 is SGHTA and CDR2 is FQGNSA. The source is a human donor who received a combined kidney and bone marrow transplant. This rearrangement joins TRBV7-2 to TRBJ2-2, with TRBD1 matching over 8 bases. The source was Tregs from blood, collected before the transplant. The CDR3 DNA reads TGTGCCAGCAGCTTAGCGCAGGGGGCCACCGGGGAGCTGTTTTTT. Translating it yields CASSLAQGATGELFF.